What follows are 29 T cell receptor beta chains derived from one specimen sequenced in a study of monozygotic twins with cystic fibrosis. Clones were read by immunoSEQ multiplex PCR, and TCRdb kept only the in-frame ones, dropping some. This sample has over 30,000 clones; approximately 67% occur once, and the top ten carry 0.75% to 0.85%. Sequenced input: blood. The receptors come from a girl between 5 and 17 years old with cystic fibrosis.

This chain links TRBV7-8 with TRBJ2-5, with a tentative D call TRBD1 (5 bases). The CDR3 is 15 amino acids. V was cut by 4 bases and J by 1 base, with 13 bases left in between. Germline CDR1 and CDR2: SGHVS and FQNEAQ. DNA of the CDR3: TGTGCCAGCAGCTCCACCGGACATATCCAAGAGACCCAGTACTTC. This encodes CASSSTGHIQETQYF.

A few counts support this clone. The chain has TRBV10-3 and TRBJ2-1; D call uncertain. V was trimmed by 0 bases and J by 9 bases, leaving 6 bases between them. CDR1 and CDR2 (germline): ENHRY, SYGVKD. The CDR3 spans 12 residues. The CDR3: CAISESLAEQFF. CDR3 in DNA: TGTGCCATCAGTGAGTCGTTGGCTGAGCAGTTCTTC.

The chain links TRBV27 to TRBJ2-1; 8 bases agree with TRBD2. The ends lost 5 bases at V and 5 bases at J; junction bases unmatched: 11. There are 16 residues in the CDR3. The germline V gene has CDR1 MNHEY and CDR2 SMNVEV (reference sequence). The CDR3 protein is CASSPQYSGIDNEQFF. CDR3 coding DNA: TGTGCCAGCAGTCCCCAATATAGCGGGATTGACAATGAGCAGTTCTTC.

This clone occurred a few times. The V call is TRBV7-9, the J call TRBJ1-1; 8 nucleotides align to TRBD1. Germline V gene sequence: CDR1 SEHNR, CDR2 FQNEAQ (reference sequence). This CDR3 has 15 amino acids. Germline trimming cut 1 base from V and 4 bases from J; bases unmatched to any gene: 5. The CDR3, as DNA: TGTGCCAGCAGCTTAGGACAGGGGATAGGCACTGAAGCTTTCTTT. Translated: CASSLGQGIGTEAFF.

The chain carries TRBV19 and TRBJ1-2, with D possibly being TRBD1 (5 bases). Trimming left V 7 bases short and J 2 bases short, with 17 bases between. Germline values: CDR1 LNHDA, CDR2 SQIVND (reference sequence). CDR3 length equals 15 residues. CDR3 amino acids: CASMGVSAGNYGYTF. The DNA for the CDR3 is TGTGCCAGTATGGGGGTCTCGGCCGGAAACTATGGCTACACCTTC.

V gene TRBV2 combines with J gene TRBJ1-1; D uncertain. Germline values: CDR1 SNHLY, CDR2 FYNNEI. Between the trimmed V and J ends, which lost 6 bases and 4 bases, there was a span of 21 bases. The CDR3 consists of 16 residues. The CDR3 DNA sequence: TGTGCCAGCAGCATTACCGGGTCCCCCCTAGGCACTGAAGCTTTCTTT. Protein sequence: CASSITGSPLGTEAFF.

The V call is TRBV7-2, the J call TRBJ2-1, with TRBD2 matching 8 bases. Germline V CDR1 and CDR2: SGHTA, FQGNSA. The CDR3 has 13 amino acids. V lost 6 bases to trimming and J lost 13 bases; unmatched junction nucleotides: 11. CDR3 sequence reads: CASRVGLEAHQFF. The CDR3 coding sequence is TGTGCCAGCAGGGTGGGACTAGAGGCCCACCAGTTCTTC.

This clone appeared a single time. This chain joins TRBV5-8 and TRBJ2-2; 7 nucleotides agree with TRBD1. This CDR3 has 15 amino acids. V lost 0 bases to trimming and J lost 5 bases; unmatched junction nucleotides: 4. Germline values: CDR1 SGHTS, CDR2 YDEGEE. The CDR3: CASSLEGASTGELFF. CDR3 in DNA: TGTGCCAGCAGCTTGGAGGGGGCATCGACCGGGGAGCTGTTTTTT. The full variable domain, rest sourced from reference TRBV5-8 and TRBJ2-2, is EAGVTQSPTHLIKTRGQQATLRCSPISGHTSVYWYQQALGLGLQFLLWYDEGEERNRGNFPPRFSGRQFPNYSSELNVNALELEDSALYLCASSLEGASTGELFFGEGSRLTVL.

This chain uses TRBV21-1 with TRBJ2-7; TRBD2 is the table's D call, not checked against the DNA. TRBV21-1 is given as a pseudogene. CDR3 size: 15 residues. CDR3 amino acids: CASGPGLAGHYEQYV. CDR3 in DNA: TGTGCCAGCGGACCGGGACTAGCGGGGCACTACGAGCAGTACGTC.

V and J are TRBV5-1 and TRBJ2-7, with TRBD1 as a possible D gene (5 bases). V was pared by 0 bases and J by 0 bases, with 7 bases between. The CDR3 has 14 residues. Germline CDR1 is SGHRS and CDR2 is YFSETQ. CDR3 in amino acids: CASSLAGISYEQYF. CDR3 DNA sequence: TGCGCCAGCAGCTTGGCAGGGATCTCCTACGAGCAGTACTTC.

This clone was observed once. The CDR3 bases are TGTGCCAGCCAACGCGGAGATACGCAGTATTTT. Protein: CASQRGDTQYF. The chain recombines TRBV2 with TRBJ2-3; D call uncertain. The CDR3 is 11 residues long. Germline V gene sequence: CDR1 SNHLY, CDR2 FYNNEI. The germline V and J ends were trimmed by 8 bases and 5 bases, with 8 bases remaining between them.

The chain couples TRBV30 to TRBJ1-2; 9 bases fit TRBD1. The CDR3 loop spans 16 amino acids. Germline CDR1 and CDR2: GTSNPN and SVGIG (reference sequence). V dropped 5 bases and J dropped 4; count of bases not matched to a gene: 14. The CDR3, as DNA: TGTGCCTGGGGAAAAATGGGGACAGGGTCCCGCTATGGCTACACCTTC. Translated: CAWGKMGTGSRYGYTF.

This clone has only a few counts. The gene calls are TRBV27 and TRBJ2-7, with 8 bases that match TRBD1. Germline V gene lookup returns CDR1 MNHEY and CDR2 SMNVEV (reference sequence). This CDR3 region has 15 residues. Trimming removed 0 bases from V and 2 bases from J; junction bases left unmatched: 3. For the CDR3, the DNA is TGTGCCAGCAGTTTATCGGAGGACAGGGCCTACGAGCAGTACTTC. Protein product: CASSLSEDRAYEQYF.

The chain recombines TRBV27 with TRBJ2-2; D possibly corresponds to TRBD1 (6 bases). Germline lookup yields CDR1 MNHEY and CDR2 SMNVEV (reference sequence). V lost 4 bases, J lost 1 base, and 7 bases lay in between. The CDR3 is made up of 14 amino acids. CDR3 loop: CASSSGQNTGELFF. In nucleotides, the CDR3 is TGTGCCAGCAGTTCGGGACAGAACACCGGGGAGCTGTTTTTT.

The chain couples TRBV4-1 to TRBJ2-3; maybe TRBD2 (6 bases). Trimming took off 1 base at V and 2 bases at J, with 13 bases between the two ends. Germline V gene lookup returns CDR1 MGHRA and CDR2 YSYEKL. The CDR3 has 16 residues. CDR3 region: CASSQVWRDITDTQYF. CDR3 nucleotide sequence: TGCGCCAGCAGCCAAGTGTGGCGGGATATCACAGATACGCAGTATTTT.

This rearrangement joins TRBV14 to TRBJ2-1; the match to TRBD2 covers 11 bases. The junction had 0 bases not matched to a gene; V was cut back by 4 bases and J by 4 bases. Germline assignment: CDR1 SGHDN and CDR2 FVKESK. The CDR3 runs 14 residues. The CDR3 coding sequence is TGTGCCAGCAGCCGGACTAGCGGGTACAATGAGCAGTTCTTC. This sequence encodes CASSRTSGYNEQFF.

With respect to this clone: Within the sample, other DNA sequences also encode this same CDR3. This chain connects TRBV5-6 to TRBJ1-1; 9 bases agree with TRBD1. The CDR3 consists of 15 residues. The junction had 3 bases not matched to a gene; V was cut back by 3 bases and J by 0 bases. Germline assignment: CDR1 SGHDT and CDR2 YYEEEE. In DNA, the CDR3 is TGTGCCAGCAGCTCCGGACAGGGGATGAACACTGAAGCTTTCTTT. Protein: CASSSGQGMNTEAFF.

The chain links TRBV19 to TRBJ2-5, with D perhaps TRBD1 (6 bases). There are 14 residues in the CDR3. Between the trimmed V and J ends, which lost 5 bases and 2 bases, there was a span of 12 bases. Per the germline V gene, CDR1 is LNHDA and CDR2 is SQIVND (reference sequence). This CDR3 is CASSRTDPQETQYF. CDR3 sequence (DNA): TGTGCCAGTAGTCGGACAGATCCACAAGAGACCCAGTACTTC. Combining the CDR3 with reference TRBV19 and TRBJ2-5 gives the whole variable domain DGGITQSPKYLFRKEGQNVTLSCEQNLNHDAMYWYRQDPGQGLRLIYYSQIVNDFQKGDIAEGYSVSREKKESFPLTVTSAQKNPTAFYLCASSRTDPQETQYFGPGTRLLVL.

The CDR3 nucleotides are TGTGCCATCAGTGAGTCGTATGGGGACGGGGGTCTGAACTATGGCTACACCTTC. This encodes CAISESYGDGGLNYGYTF. The rearrangement links TRBV10-3 to TRBJ1-2, with D tentatively TRBD1 (5 bases). The germline V gene has CDR1 ENHRY and CDR2 SYGVKD. The length of the CDR3 is 18 residues. V was shortened by 0 bases and J by 2 bases, with 19 bases between the two germline ends.

The chain couples TRBV7-6 to TRBJ2-7; 13 bases are a match to TRBD2. In germline, CDR1 is SGHVS, CDR2 FNYEAQ. The CDR3 sequence is 16 residues long. Trimming removed 5 bases from V and 6 bases from J; junction bases left unmatched: 10. The CDR3 loop is CASSELGTSGITEQYV. CDR3 sequence (DNA): TGTGCCAGCAGCGAACTGGGGACTAGCGGGATCACCGAGCAGTACGTC.

The genes are TRBV11-2 and TRBJ1-2, with no clear D. V lost 3 bases, J lost 8 bases, and 13 bases lay in between. The CDR3 is 13 residues long. Germline V gene lookup returns CDR1 SGHAT and CDR2 FQNNGV. The CDR3 sequence: CASSFDLAGGYTF. For the CDR3, the DNA is TGTGCCAGCAGCTTCGACCTAGCAGGAGGCTACACCTTC.

The chain joins TRBV13 to TRBJ2-1, with 9 bases lining up with TRBD2. The V segment lost 4 bases and the J segment 4 bases; nucleotides outside the gene matches: 8. Germline loops: CDR1 PRHDT, CDR2 FYEKMQ (reference sequence). There are 16 residues in the CDR3. The CDR3 DNA reads as TGTGCCAGCAGCTCTTATTTAGCGGGAGAGTACAATGAGCAGTTCTTC. Its protein is CASSSYLAGEYNEQFF.

V and J are TRBV15 and TRBJ1-2, with no clear D. V lost 1 base, J lost 8 bases, and 11 bases lay in between. Germline assignment: CDR1 LNHNV and CDR2 YYDKDF (reference sequence). The CDR3 totals 13 residues. The CDR3 sequence is CATSRGVREGYTF. CDR3 nucleotides: TGTGCCACCAGCAGAGGGGTCCGAGAGGGCTACACCTTC. Variable domain in full (rest from reference TRBV15 and TRBJ1-2): DAMVIQNPRYQVTQFGKPVTLSCSQTLNHNVMYWYQQKSSQAPKLLFHYYDKDFNNEADTPDNFQSRRPNTSFCFLDIRSPGLGDTAMYLCATSRGVREGYTFGSGTRLTVV.

This rearrangement joins TRBV7-2 to TRBJ1-3; D not certain. The CDR3 is made up of 16 amino acids. V was cut by 4 bases and J by 0 bases, with 13 bases left in between. The germline gives CDR1 SGHTA, CDR2 FQGNSA. CDR3 coding DNA: TGTGCCAGCAGCTACCTGGACGGACGCTCTGGAAACACCATATATTTT. It encodes CASSYLDGRSGNTIYF. Full variable domain (missing parts from reference TRBV7-2 and TRBJ1-3): GAGVSQSPSNKVTEKGKDVELRCDPISGHTALYWYRQSLGQGLEFLIYFQGNSAPDKSGLPSDRFSAERTGGSVSTLTIQRTQQEDSAVYLCASSYLDGRSGNTIYFGEGSWLTVV.

The genes are TRBV29-1 and TRBJ2-7; D is ambiguous. This CDR3 is 12 amino acids long. Trimming left V 8 bases short and J 0 bases short, with 11 bases between. Germline CDR1 SQVTM, CDR2 ANQGSEA. Here the CDR3 reads CSPALSSYEQYV. Here the CDR3 DNA reads TGCAGCCCCGCCTTATCCTCCTACGAGCAGTACGTC.

This clone has only a few counts. This chain connects TRBV25-1 to TRBJ2-1; 11 positions agree with TRBD2. V shed 1 base and J 10 bases; nucleotides not matched to a gene: 6. Germline V lookup: CDR1 MGHDK, CDR2 SYGVNS. CDR3 length equals 15 residues. CDR3 region: CASSELAGGPVEQFF. The CDR3 nucleotides are TGTGCCAGCAGTGAATTAGCGGGAGGGCCGGTGGAGCAGTTCTTC.

The chain links TRBV18 to TRBJ2-1, with D hard to call. Germline CDR1 and CDR2: KGHSH and LQKENI. The CDR3 contains 14 residues. Trimming cost V 3 bases and J 0 bases, with 6 bases left between them. CDR3 bases: TGTGCCAGCTCACCGAAAAACTCCTACAATGAGCAGTTCTTC. Its translation: CASSPKNSYNEQFF. Combining the CDR3 with reference TRBV18 and TRBJ2-1 gives the whole variable domain NAGVMQNPRHLVRRRGQEARLRCSPMKGHSHVYWYRQLPEEGLKFMVYLQKENIIDESGMPKERFSAEFPKEGPSILRIQQVVRGDSAAYFCASSPKNSYNEQFFGPGTRLTVL.

This chain uses TRBV4-3 with TRBJ1-4, with 9 bases identical to TRBD1. Trimming at V came to 0 bases and at J to 6 bases, leaving 8 bases not matched to a gene. CDR3 length: 17 amino acids. Looked up from germline, CDR1 is LGHNA and CDR2 is YSLEER. The CDR3 nucleotides are TGCGCCAGCAGCCAAGAACGGGCCGGGACAGGGTATGAAAAACTGTTTTTT. It translates to CASSQERAGTGYEKLFF.

In this sample, this clone turned up once. The V call is TRBV7-6, the J call TRBJ2-7; 8 nucleotides agree with TRBD2. After removal of 0 bases from V and 1 base from J, the junction contained 2 bases not matched to a gene. CDR1 and CDR2 from the germline V gene are SGHVS and FNYEAQ. The CDR3 covers 15 residues. CDR3 sequence: CASSLARGGSYEQYF. Here the CDR3 DNA reads TGTGCCAGCAGCTTAGCTCGGGGGGGGTCCTACGAGCAGTACTTC.